This T cell receptor beta chain came from a study of T cells after yellow fever vaccination. Study summary: The SMART-Seq v4 Ultra Low Input method served to prepare the low-cell-number fractions.

Findings of the study overall: High-abundance clonotypes from the bulk population could contaminate FACS-sorted repertoires. Clonotypes shared by both compartments, CD4 and CD8, made up a small share.

Trimming cost V 3 bases and J 3 bases, with 14 bases left between them. The germline gives CDR1 SGHDT, CDR2 YYEEEE. There are 15 residues in the CDR3. 5'RACE template switching produced TCR cDNA carrying a universal primer site and UMIs. TCRdb re-called the 5' RACE reads with MiXCR, one entry per CDR3 protein. The sample has a few hundred thousand distinct CDR3 sequences; roughly 4% are singletons. This clonotype was recorded at least ten times. The antigen is unknown. The receptor was isolated from a young man who received the YFV17D yellow fever vaccine. The chain carries TRBV5-6 and TRBJ2-3; possible D gene TRBD1, 6 bases. The sequenced sample was PBMCs, obtained 5 days after the yellow fever booster vaccination. CDR3 nucleotides: TGTGCCAGCAGCTCGAGGCCGCAGGGGACAGATACGCAGTATTTT. Amino acid sequence: CASSSRPQGTDTQYF.